This T cell receptor (beta chain) is drawn from a study of molecular identifiers for immune sequencing clone quantification. Across the whole study: Replicate runs used RNA from approximately 20,000 or 98,000 naive CD8 cells, which was split five ways into aliquots, and four of those aliquots were then sequenced. Study observations and caveats: Detectable among around 1 million naive cells, according to reports, was Jurkat TCR RNA spiked in from one cell.

This clonotype was detected many times. Its antigen is undetermined. The length of the CDR3 is 16 residues. Germline V gene sequence: CDR1 SGHRS, CDR2 YFSETQ. With 0 bases removed from V and 2 bases from J, the gap between germline ends came to 12 bases. TCRdb passed the PCR reads through MiXCR, listing each CDR3 protein once. The repertoire holds about 640,000 distinct CDR3 sequences, 15% to 20% seen once, with roughly 0.9% in the top ten. Input for naive CD8 libraries was about 17,000 to 1,100,000 sorted cells; the RNA fraction used was 10%, 30% or 50%. Isolation of naive CD8 T cells was achieved by sorting on a CD8+CD4-CCR7+CD45RA+ phenotype.

The source is a human donor in good health. Some libraries in this study had Jurkat cell RNA spiked in. The specimen was naive CD8+ T cells from blood, with Jurkat cell RNA spiked in. Subset specified: FACS-sorted CD8+CD4-CCR7+CD45RA+ naive T cells. This chain connects TRBV5-1 to TRBJ2-1; D is perhaps TRBD2 (6 bases). Written as DNA, the CDR3 is TGCGCCAGCAGCTTGGTATCGTTAGCGGCCTACAATGAGCAGTTCTTC. Protein sequence: CASSLVSLAAYNEQFF.